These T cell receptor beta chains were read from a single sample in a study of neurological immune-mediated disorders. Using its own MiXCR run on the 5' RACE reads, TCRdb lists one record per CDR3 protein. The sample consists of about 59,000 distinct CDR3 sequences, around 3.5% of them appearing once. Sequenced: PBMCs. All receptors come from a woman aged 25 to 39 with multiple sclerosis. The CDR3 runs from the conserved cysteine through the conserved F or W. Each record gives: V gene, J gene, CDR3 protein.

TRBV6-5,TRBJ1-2,CASTRGEDYGYTF
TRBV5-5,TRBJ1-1,CASSLVGVNTEAFF
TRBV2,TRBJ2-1,CASSEAGSSYNEQFF
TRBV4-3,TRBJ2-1,CASSQEPRGVNEQFF
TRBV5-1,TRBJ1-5,CASSPEGSNQPQHF
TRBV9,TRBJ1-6,CASSSYEGSPLNF
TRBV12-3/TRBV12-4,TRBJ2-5,CASTLGIAAQETQYF
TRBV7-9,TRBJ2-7,CASSSPIGRGAYEQYF
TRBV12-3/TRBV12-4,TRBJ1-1,CASTPRWTGSGTEAFF
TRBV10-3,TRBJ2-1,CAISVVRADYNEQFF
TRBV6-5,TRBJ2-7,CASSRNRGQFYEQYF
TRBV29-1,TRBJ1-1,CSVELGMSVPEAFF
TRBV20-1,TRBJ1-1,CSARGSTAVEAFF
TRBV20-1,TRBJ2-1,CSATSSSGRRGEQFF
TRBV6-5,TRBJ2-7,CASSDRDRGYEQYF
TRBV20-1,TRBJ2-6,CSASGRAHSGANVLTF
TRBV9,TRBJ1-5,CASSVGTGTQPQNF
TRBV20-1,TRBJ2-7,CSASITYEQYF
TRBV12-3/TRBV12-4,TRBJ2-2,CASSQLSTGELFF
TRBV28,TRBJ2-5,CASSFRGLAGGVETQYF
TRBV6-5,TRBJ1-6,CASSYRDSPLNF
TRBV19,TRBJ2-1,CASSIRDSSGINEQFF
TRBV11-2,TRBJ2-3,CASSLNPYFTDTQYF
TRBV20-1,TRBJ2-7,CSARVGDEQYF
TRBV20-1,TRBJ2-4,CSASGALRAKNIQYF
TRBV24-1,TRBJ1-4,CATAGRTNEKLFF
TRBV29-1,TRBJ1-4,CSVGGQGSANEKLFF
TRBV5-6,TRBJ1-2,CASSPGPTSGYTF
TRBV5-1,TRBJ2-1,CASSLNPNSGPYNEQFF
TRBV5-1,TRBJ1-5,CASSPGGAGQPQNF
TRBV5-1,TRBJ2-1,CASSREINGGGEQFF
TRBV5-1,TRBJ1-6,CASTEHRDSDSPLHF
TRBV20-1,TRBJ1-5,CSARNHQGLSNQPQHF
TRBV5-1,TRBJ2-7,CASSNYDRGPVEQYF
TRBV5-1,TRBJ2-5,CASSVGTGPETQYF
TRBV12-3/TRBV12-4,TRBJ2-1,CASRLSGGGAEQFF
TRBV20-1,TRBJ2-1,CSARPLAGYNEQFF
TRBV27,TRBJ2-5,CASRGTEETQYF
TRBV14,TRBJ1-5,CASSQGGTTPQHF
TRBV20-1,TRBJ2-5,CSARGTGQETQYF
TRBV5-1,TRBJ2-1,CASSGGLAGGPAGGNEQFF
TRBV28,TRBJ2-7,CASHNSGGLYEQYF
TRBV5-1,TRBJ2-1,CASSLDVGYEQFF
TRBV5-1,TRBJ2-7,CASSLEGYEQYF
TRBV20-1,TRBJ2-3,CSASGSNTDTQYF
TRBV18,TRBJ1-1,CASSPWQDEAFF
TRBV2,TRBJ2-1,CASVAGVEQFF
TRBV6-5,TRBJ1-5,CASQEYSNQPQNF
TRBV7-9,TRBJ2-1,CASSSPKGDSEQFF
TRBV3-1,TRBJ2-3,CATSYRWGSYDTQYF
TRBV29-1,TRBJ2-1,CSVWGERGNEQFF
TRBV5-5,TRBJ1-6,CASSSEGNNSPLHF
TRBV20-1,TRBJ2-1,CSARRQLSGYNERFF
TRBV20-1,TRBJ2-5,CSARSKRDRVETQYF
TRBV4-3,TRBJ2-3,CASSRQGATDTQYF
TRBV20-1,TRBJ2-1,CSAFWTSGRANEQFF
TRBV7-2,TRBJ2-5,CASSFPPSGRQETQYF
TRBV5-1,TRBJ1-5,CASSQNSNQPQNF
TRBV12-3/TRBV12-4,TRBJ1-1,CASSLGDRDGTEAFF
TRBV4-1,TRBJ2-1,CASSQDHVSTGLYNEQFF